This T cell receptor beta chain emerged from a study of patients and donors after allogeneic stem cell transplantation. MiXCR, run by TCRdb on the RT-PCR reads, gives a single entry per CDR3 protein. The sample records approximately 140,000 distinct CDR3 sequences, about 36% being singletons. The CDR3 is 16 residues long. Per the germline V gene, CDR1 is SGHTA and CDR2 is FQGNSA. V shed 5 bases and J 6 bases; nucleotides not matched to a gene: 11. The receptor was derived from a human donor who was either an allogeneic HSCT recipient or a stem cell or donor lymphocyte infusion donor (not recorded which). It is not recorded whose cells these are; they may come from a transplant donor. The material sequenced was blood, either unsorted or a sorted T cell fraction (not recorded which). The chain employs TRBV7-2 and TRBJ2-1, with 9 bases that match TRBD2. CDR3 loop: CASSVERGALFNEQFF. The DNA for the CDR3 is TGTGCCAGCAGCGTTGAGCGGGGGGCCTTATTCAATGAGCAGTTCTTC.